This T cell receptor beta chain was captured in a study of T cell changes during pregnancy in multiple sclerosis. Germline V gives CDR1 MDHEN, CDR2 SYDVKM. Trimming took off 5 bases at V and 1 base at J, with 15 bases between the two ends. This CDR3 is built from 15 residues. This table comes from immunoSEQ multiplex PCR, and its TCRdb copy is limited to in-frame clones, with some not included. In the table there are more than 55,000 clones, about 93% of which are singletons. The sample holds one count of this clone. The sequence derives from a female donor in good health, enrolled as a control in a pregnancy study. The sample was peripheral blood, taken in the first trimester of pregnancy. This chain uses TRBV28 with TRBJ2-7; D possibly corresponds to TRBD2 (6 bases). CDR3 protein: CASSPWDFGSYEQYF. CDR3 bases: TGTGCCAGCAGTCCGTGGGACTTCGGGTCCTACGAGCAGTACTTC.